This passage covers 30 T cell receptor beta chains from one sample sequenced in a study of T cells in Graves' hyperthyroidism and ophthalmopathy. What was amplified from RNA transcripts were TCR beta CDR3 regions. HTBI primers were employed in a first-round RT-PCR of the TCR CDR3. MiXCR, run by TCRdb on the multiplex PCR reads, gives a single entry per CDR3 protein. The sample records under 550,000 distinct CDR3 sequences, around 20% being singletons. Sequenced input: blood. All receptors come from a man aged 35-49 years with Graves' ophthalmopathy.

This clonotype appeared a few times. The DNA for the CDR3 is TGTGCCAGCAGCTTAGCCAATGTCGATGAGCAGTTCTTC. Its translation: CASSLANVDEQFF. This sequence joins TRBV7-9 and TRBJ2-1; no definite D call. CDR1 and CDR2 from the germline V gene are SEHNR and FQNEAQ (reference sequence). The CDR3 consists of 13 residues. Trimming shortened V by 0 bases and J by 8 bases, and 8 bases separated the two germline ends. Full variable domain (rest looked up from reference TRBV7-9 and TRBJ2-1): DTGVSQNPRHKITKRGQNVTFRCDPISEHNRLYWYRQTLGQGPEFLTYFQNEAQLEKSRLLSDRFSAERPKGSFSTLEIQRTEQGDSAMYLCASSLANVDEQFFGPGTRLTVL.

The chain combines TRBV20-1 with TRBJ1-3; no firm D call. This CDR3 is built from 11 residues. V shed 6 bases and J shed 3 bases, with 6 bases lying between them. CDR1 DFQATT and CDR2 SNEGSKA come from the germline V gene (reference sequence). For the CDR3, the DNA is TGCAGTGCCCCGTTTGGAAACACCATATATTTT. Amino acid sequence: CSAPFGNTIYF.

This clonotype was seen at least ten times. The chain joins TRBV11-2 to TRBJ1-1; the D gene is possibly TRBD1 (6 bases). Germline lookup yields CDR1 SGHAT and CDR2 FQNNGV. The V end lost 4 bases, the J end lost 1 base, and 13 bases lay between the germline ends. The CDR3 totals 15 residues. CDR3 bases: TGTGCCAGCAGCTCCCTCGGACAGCCGAACACTGAAGCTTTCTTT. Translating it yields CASSSLGQPNTEAFF.

As to this clonotype: This could be a read error, since a much larger clone is one nucleotide away. The chain has TRBV28 and TRBJ2-6, with D possibly matching TRBD2 (5 bases). Trimming took 4 bases from V and 0 from J, leaving 10 bases between them. The CDR3 consists of 16 residues. CDR1 MDHEN and CDR2 SYDVKM come from the germline V gene. The DNA of the CDR3 is TGTGCCAGCAGTTCGTTCGGGGACTCTGGGGCCAACGTCCTGACTTTC. Translated: CASSSFGDSGANVLTF.

This clonotype has at least ten counts. This chain uses TRBV2 with TRBJ1-1; D gene uncertain. The CDR3 has 13 residues. Germline CDR1 and CDR2: SNHLY and FYNNEI. V lost 4 bases, J lost 1 base, and 7 bases lay in between. The CDR3 coding sequence is TGTGCCAGCAGTGTCGGGGAGAACACTGAAGCTTTCTTT. Its translation: CASSVGENTEAFF.

This clonotype was counted a few times. This chain joins TRBV7-3 and TRBJ2-2; a possible D gene is TRBD2 (6 bases). The V gene's germline CDR1 is SGHTA and CDR2 FQGTGA. Deletions cut 7 bases from V and 4 bases from J, with 7 bases between. The CDR3 spans 12 residues. For the CDR3, the DNA is TGTGCCAGCATGGGGGGCACCGGGGAGCTGTTTTTT. As protein: CASMGGTGELFF.

This clonotype was seen a single time. This chain connects TRBV2 to TRBJ2-3, with TRBD2 matching over 8 bases. The length of the CDR3 is 17 residues. V gave up 6 bases and J gave up 5 bases; unmatched junction bases: 16. CDR1 is SNHLY and CDR2 is FYNNEI in the germline V gene. The CDR3 bases are TGTGCCAGCAGCCTAACCCGGTTGCTAGCGGGTGGAGATACGCAGTATTTT. It is translated as CASSLTRLLAGGDTQYF.

The gene calls are TRBV2 and TRBJ2-7, with 14 nucleotides matching TRBD2. V dropped 6 bases and J dropped 2; count of bases not matched to a gene: 6. The CDR3 is 16 residues long. The V gene's germline CDR1 is SNHLY and CDR2 FYNNEI. The CDR3 here is CASSSGTSGSTYEQYF. Here the CDR3 DNA reads TGTGCCAGCAGCTCCGGGACTAGCGGGAGTACCTACGAGCAGTACTTC.

This clonotype was counted only a few times. The rearrangement uses TRBV29-1 and TRBJ2-1; TRBD2 aligns across 8 bases. The CDR3 is 14 amino acids. The V gene end was trimmed by 6 bases and the J gene end by 5 bases; junction bases not matched to a gene: 9. Germline V gene lookup returns CDR1 SQVTM and CDR2 ANQGSEA. This chain's CDR3 is CSVPAGGRHNEQFF. The CDR3 region has the DNA TGCAGCGTCCCGGCGGGGGGCCGGCACAATGAGCAGTTCTTC.

This clonotype has ten or more counts. This chain uses TRBV7-2 with TRBJ2-5; either TRBD1 or TRBD2 may supply D (5 bases each). Trimming took 1 base from V and 5 from J, leaving 17 bases between them. There are 16 residues in the CDR3. The germline gives CDR1 SGHTA, CDR2 FQGNSA. DNA of the CDR3: TGTGCCAGCAGCTTAGGCCTGAGGCAGGGCGGGGAGACCCAGTACTTC. Translation: CASSLGLRQGGETQYF. The complete variable domain, with remaining parts taken from reference TRBV7-2 and TRBJ2-5, reads GAGVSQSPSNKVTEKGKDVELRCDPISGHTALYWYRQSLGQGLEFLIYFQGNSAPDKSGLPSDRFSAERTGGSVSTLTIQRTQQEDSAVYLCASSLGLRQGGETQYFGPGTRLLVL.

This clonotype appeared a few times. The chain is built from TRBV7-9 and TRBJ2-5, with a tentative D call TRBD2 (5 bases). CDR1 and CDR2 (germline): SEHNR, FQNEAQ (reference sequence). The CDR3 has 14 residues. Trimming pared 6 bases from V and 5 bases from J, leaving 16 bases between. Here the CDR3 DNA reads TGTGCCAGCAGTTTTGGTGCGGGTCGGGAGACCCAGTACTTC. It yields the protein CASSFGAGRETQYF.

In its sample, this clonotype was seen a few times. The chain uses TRBV2 and TRBJ2-7; TRBD1 matches 11 bases. V lost 4 bases to trimming and J lost 3 bases; unmatched junction nucleotides: 5. The CDR3 length is 15 residues. Germline lookup yields CDR1 SNHLY and CDR2 FYNNEI. The CDR3 here is CASSVGGTGGYEQYF. DNA of the CDR3: TGTGCCAGCAGTGTGGGAGGGACAGGGGGCTACGAGCAGTACTTC.

V usage is TRBV30 and J usage is TRBJ2-2; 7 nucleotides match TRBD2. The CDR3 consists of 18 residues. The germline gives CDR1 GTSNPN, CDR2 SVGIG (reference sequence). The V gene end was trimmed by 0 bases and the J gene end by 4 bases; junction bases not matched to a gene: 14. The CDR3 protein is CAWSVGRGGGGSTGELFF. Here the CDR3 DNA reads TGTGCCTGGAGTGTAGGAAGGGGTGGCGGGGGTTCCACCGGGGAGCTGTTTTTT.

Many counts were recorded for this clonotype. This chain uses TRBV28 with TRBJ2-5, with D unresolved. Deletions cut 5 bases from V and 2 bases from J, with 12 bases between. Germline V gene sequence: CDR1 MDHEN, CDR2 SYDVKM. The CDR3 is 14 residues long. The CDR3 DNA is TGTGCCAGCAGTACCCGTCGCGAACAAGAGACCCAGTACTTC. Amino acids: CASSTRREQETQYF.

This clonotype has only a few counts. J is TRBJ2-3 and V is TRBV20-1; tentatively, D is TRBD2 (7 bases). CDR1 and CDR2 from the germline V gene are DFQATT and SNEGSKA (reference sequence). Trimming removed 6 bases at V and 1 base at J, with 14 bases between. This CDR3 comprises 14 residues. Here the CDR3 reads CSAPDGGRTDTQYF. Here the CDR3 DNA reads TGCAGTGCACCCGACGGGGGGCGCACAGATACGCAGTATTTT.

Note on this clonotype: Given a much more abundant clone one base away, this may be a read error. The rearrangement links TRBV2 to TRBJ1-1; 8 nucleotides line up with TRBD1. Germline V gene sequence: CDR1 SNHLY, CDR2 FYNNEI. The CDR3 loop spans 15 amino acids. The CDR3 loop reads CTSKWTGNHLAEAFF. In nucleotides, the CDR3 is TGTACCAGCAAGTGGACAGGGAATCATTTAGCTGAAGCTTTCTTT.

This clonotype was observed at least ten times. The rearrangement joins TRBV24-1 to TRBJ2-7, with a possible D match to TRBD1 (5 bases). Germline V gene sequence: CDR1 KGHDR, CDR2 SFDVKD. The CDR3 contains 13 residues. Trimming cost V 1 base and J 5 bases, with 8 bases left between them. The CDR3: CATSDFVGDEQYF. As DNA, the CDR3 is TGTGCCACCAGTGATTTTGTAGGGGACGAGCAGTACTTC.

The gene calls are TRBV11-2 and TRBJ2-1; no reliable D call. V lost 3 bases, J lost 2 bases, and 8 bases lay in between. Germline values: CDR1 SGHAT, CDR2 FQNNGV. This CDR3 has 14 residues. CDR3 bases: TGTGCCAGCAGCTTCACGGCCCCCTACAATGAGCAGTTCTTC. This sequence encodes CASSFTAPYNEQFF.

This rearrangement joins TRBV6-2 or TRBV6-3 to TRBJ1-2; TRBD1 might be the D (6 bases). Germline V gene data show CDR1 as MNHEY and CDR2 as SVGEGT. This CDR3 is 14 amino acids long. V lost 5 bases, J lost 4 bases, and 14 bases lay in between. DNA of the CDR3: TGTGCCAGCAGTCGCGGGGGGGCTAGCTATGGCTACACCTTC. This translates into CASSRGGASYGYTF.

Many counts were recorded for this clonotype. The rearrangement joins TRBV2 to TRBJ2-5; D unresolved. CDR3 length equals 13 residues. Trimming stripped 6 bases from V and 3 bases from J, with 11 bases between. Germline V lookup: CDR1 SNHLY, CDR2 FYNNEI. CDR3 DNA: TGTGCCAGCAGGGAAAGGGTGAAAGAGACCCAGTACTTC. Its translation is CASRERVKETQYF.

This clonotype was recorded many times. CDR3 protein: CASSPPGQGRQYF. Here the CDR3 DNA reads TGTGCCAGCTCACCACCCGGCCAGGGGAGGCAGTACTTC. V and J are TRBV18 and TRBJ2-7; TRBD1 is a possible D gene (6 bases). The CDR3 has 13 amino acids. Germline CDR1 and CDR2: KGHSH and LQKENI. Trimming cost V 0 bases and J 9 bases, with 12 bases left between them.

This clonotype has just a few counts. The chain carries TRBV13 and TRBJ2-7; TRBD1 matches 9 bases. Germline-derived CDR1 and CDR2 are PRHDT and FYEKMQ (reference sequence). J was trimmed by 6 bases and V by 0 bases; bases with no gene match: 9. This CDR3 is 16 amino acids long. The CDR3 bases are TGTGCCAGCAGCTTAGGACAGGGGGCTATCTGGGCCGAGCAGTACTTC. Encoded protein: CASSLGQGAIWAEQYF.

This clonotype was picked up many times. The V call is TRBV30, the J call TRBJ1-5; weak D call: TRBD1 (6 bases). V was trimmed by 6 bases and J by 4 bases, leaving 13 bases between them. Germline values: CDR1 GTSNPN, CDR2 SVGIG (reference sequence). This CDR3 has 13 amino acids. CDR3 nucleotides: TGTGCCTGTACGGACAGTGGGAATCAGCCCCAGCATTTT. Residues: CACTDSGNQPQHF.

This clonotype was seen ten or more times. The V and J genes are TRBV12-3 or TRBV12-4 and TRBJ2-3; TRBD1 is a possible D gene (5 bases). Trimming stripped 6 bases from V and 0 bases from J, with 13 bases between. The CDR3 is 15 residues long. As DNA, the CDR3 is TGTGCCAGCAGATCCAGGGTTACTAGCACAGATACGCAGTATTTT. Residues: CASRSRVTSTDTQYF.

This clonotype was picked up many times. This chain joins TRBV27 and TRBJ2-7, with 11 bases aligning to TRBD1. J lost 4 bases, V lost 6 bases, and 8 bases had no gene match. The CDR3 spans 15 residues. Germline V gene data show CDR1 as MNHEY and CDR2 as SMNVEV (reference sequence). The CDR3 bases are TGTGCCAGCAGCCAGGACAGGGGGCTGTGGTACGAGCAGTACTTC. Residues: CASSQDRGLWYEQYF.

At least ten counts were recorded for this clonotype. The chain links TRBV30 to TRBJ2-5, with D possibly being TRBD2 (6 bases). The CDR3 is 14 amino acids. V gave up 3 bases and J gave up 4 bases, with 15 bases separating them. Germline V gives CDR1 GTSNPN, CDR2 SVGIG (reference sequence). DNA of the CDR3: TGTGCCTGGAGCGGAAGGGGACTCGGAGAGACCCAGTACTTC. Its translation: CAWSGRGLGETQYF.

The chain links TRBV3-1 to TRBJ2-2, with TRBD1 identical over 7 bases. Per germline, CDR1 LGHDT and CDR2 YNNKEL (reference sequence). Unmatched junction bases numbered 9, after V lost 5 bases and J lost 6 bases. The CDR3 totals 15 residues. CDR3 loop: CASSSRQGWAGELFF. The CDR3, as DNA: TGTGCCAGCAGCTCGCGACAGGGTTGGGCCGGGGAGCTGTTTTTT.

The V call is TRBV7-9, the J call TRBJ2-3, with D possibly being TRBD2 (7 bases). V was cut by 5 bases and J by 8 bases, with 11 bases left in between. The CDR3 contains 12 residues. Germline V gene data show CDR1 as SEHNR and CDR2 as FQNEAQ (reference sequence). The DNA of the CDR3 is TGTGCCAGCAGCCATAGGGGGGGTACGCAGTATTTT. It specifies CASSHRGGTQYF.

This clonotype was observed a handful of times. V usage is TRBV12-3 or TRBV12-4 and J usage is TRBJ2-6; 10 bases align to TRBD1. The CDR3 has 17 amino acids. Trimming removed 4 bases from V and 4 bases from J; junction bases left unmatched: 7. Here the CDR3 reads CASSSRDRGTGANVLTF. The CDR3, as DNA: TGTGCCAGCAGTTCTCGGGACAGGGGAACCGGGGCCAACGTCCTGACTTTC.

The CDR3 DNA reads TGTGCCAGTAGTATAAGGACAGGGTTCACCGGGGAGCTGTTTTTT. This translates into CASSIRTGFTGELFF. The gene calls are TRBV19 and TRBJ2-2; 8 bases match TRBD1. This CDR3 has 15 residues. J was trimmed by 4 bases and V by 2 bases; bases with no gene match: 3. Germline values: CDR1 LNHDA, CDR2 SQIVND (reference sequence).